This TCR beta chain was retrieved from a study of CXCR3-negative and CXCR3-positive naive CD8 T cells. General study results and limits: Both naive subsets showed comparably high diversity, and memory CD8+ cells showed much lower diversity. Both naive subsets, CXCR3-negative and CXCR3-positive, displayed similar TRBV-TRBJ usage, unlike memory cells.

In preparing the TRB cDNA libraries, 5' RACE with UMI labels was used. One entry per CDR3 protein, without DNA, is what TCRdb gives after re-calling the 5' RACE reads. This repertoire comprises fewer than 95,000 distinct CDR3 sequences; its ten largest clones make up 1.7%. On this clonotype: Its antigen remains unknown.

Germline V gene data show CDR1 as SQVTM and CDR2 as ANQGSEA. The CDR3 is 15 amino acids. A CD45RO-CCR7+CD27+CD95- profile was what naive CD8+ T cells displayed. The TCR comes from a human donor in good health. Some clones in this sample may be carry-over from other donors' samples. This chain uses TRBV29-1 with TRBJ1-1. The specimen was naive CXCR3- CD8+ T cells from blood. Subset here: CD45RO-CCR7+CD27+CD95- naive CD8+ T cells lacking CXCR3 (TNR3-). The CDR3 region is CSVIFFSYMNTEAFF.